This is a list of T cell receptor beta chains from one sample in a study of blood T cell repertoires in COVID-19. TCRdb's copy holds only in-frame clones and misses some; the assay was immunoSEQ multiplex PCR. The repertoire holds about 220,000 clones, with 75% to 90% as singletons. The sequencing sample was made of peripheral blood. The receptors were sampled from a woman younger than 45 who had recovered from COVID-19. Each CDR3 is given with its conserved first and last residue. A D gene is named only where the DNA matches it firmly. Part of the rows lack a size; the others show once, few, many or a class for expanded clones.

cdr3_length	v_call	d_call	clone_size	j_call	cdr3_nt	cdr3_aa
16	TRBV7-3	TRBD1	NA	TRBJ2-2	TGTGCCGGCAGCCTCCAACCGGACAGGTCCACCGGGGAGCTGTTTTTT	CAGSLQPDRSTGELFF
12	TRBV2	TRBD1	NA	TRBJ1-2	TGTGCCAGCAGTCGGGACAGCTATGGCTACACCTTC	CASSRDSYGYTF
12	TRBV6-5	NA	NA	TRBJ1-1	TGTGCCAGCGGCCAGACAAACACTGAAGCTTTCTTT	CASGQTNTEAFF
14	TRBV6-5	NA	NA	TRBJ1-1	TGTGCCAGCAGTCTCGGGGGGGGCTGGACTGAAGCTTTCTTT	CASSLGGGWTEAFF
14	TRBV5-1	TRBD1	NA	TRBJ2-1	TGCGCCAGCAGCTTAACGACAGGGAATAATGAGCAGTTCTTC	CASSLTTGNNEQFF
15	TRBV2	NA	NA	TRBJ2-3	TGTGCCAGCAGTGACGGAGGCTCGGCCACAGATACGCAGTATTTT	CASSDGGSATDTQYF
14	TRBV19	TRBD1	NA	TRBJ2-1	TGTGCCAGTAGAGACAGGGGGCAAATGGGTGAGCAGTTCTTC	CASRDRGQMGEQFF
16	TRBV7-9	NA	NA	TRBJ1-1	TGTGCCAGCAGCTTAGCTCTTGTCGGGGGGAGGGCTGAAGCTTTCTTT	CASSLALVGGRAEAFF
15	TRBV13	NA	once	TRBJ2-7	TGTGCCAGCAGCTTAGTAGGCCAGGGAAACTACGAGCAGTACTTC	CASSLVGQGNYEQYF
12	TRBV7-9	NA	NA	TRBJ1-1	TGTGCCAGCAGCCTAACGTACGCTGAAGCTTTCTTT	CASSLTYAEAFF
15	TRBV2	NA	NA	TRBJ1-6	NA	CASILDRGGGSPLHF
17	TRBV29-1	TRBD2	NA	TRBJ2-3	TGCAGCGGGACCCAAAGTTTTAAGCGGGGGCGCACAGATACGCAGTATTTT	CSGTQSFKRGRTDTQYF
9	TRBV2	NA	NA	TRBJ1-1	TGTGCCAGCAGCGCCGGGACTCCGTTT	CASSAGTPF
14	TRBV6-6	NA	NA	TRBJ1-1	TGTGCCAGCAGTTACTCGAGGTCCAGCAATGAAGCTTTCTTT	CASSYSRSSNEAFF
13	TRBV6-5	NA	NA	TRBJ2-5	TGTGCCAGCAGGACAGTACCCCAAGAGACCCAGTACTTC	CASRTVPQETQYF
16	TRBV15	NA	once	TRBJ2-1	TGTGCCACCAGCAGGCCCAGGGGGGACTCCTACAATGAGCAGTTCTTC	CATSRPRGDSYNEQFF
18	TRBV5-1	TRBD1	NA	TRBJ1-3	TGCGCCAGCAGCTTGGTCGGACAGGGGGCTTCCCCTGGAAACACCATATATTTT	CASSLVGQGASPGNTIYF
15	TRBV7-7	NA	NA	TRBJ1-2	TGTGCCAGCAGCTTAGAGGCGTTCGGGGTGCATGGCTACACCTTC	CASSLEAFGVHGYTF
15	TRBV7-2	NA	NA	TRBJ1-4	TGTGCCAGCAGACGACAGATTGCAACTAATGAAAAACTGTTTTTT	CASRRQIATNEKLFF
12	TRBV28	TRBD1	NA	TRBJ2-7	TGTGCCAGCAGCCAGGGGGCGAAGGAGCAGTACTTC	CASSQGAKEQYF
15	TRBV5-1	NA	NA	TRBJ1-1	TGCGCCAGCAGCCCGGCCCAGGTCGTGGGTACTGAAGCTTTCTTT	CASSPAQVVGTEAFF
17	TRBV1	NA	NA	TRBJ1-2	TGCACCAGCAGCCAACTCGACGAGGGCCGATATAACTATGGCTACACCTTC	CTSSQLDEGRYNYGYTF
17	TRBV7-2	TRBD2	NA	TRBJ2-5	TGTGCCAGCAGCTTATCGGCTCTAGCGGGGGGAGGAGAGACCCAGTACTTC	CASSLSALAGGGETQYF
15	TRBV5-1	NA	NA	TRBJ1-1	TGCGCCAGCAGCCACCCCGGGGGGGGGAACACTGAAGCTTTCTTT	CASSHPGGGNTEAFF
15	TRBV6-5	TRBD1	many	TRBJ1-3	TGTGCCAGCAGAGACCGGGACAGAAATGGAAACACCATATATTTT	CASRDRDRNGNTIYF
12	TRBV10-3	NA	NA	TRBJ2-3	TGTGCCATCAGTGAGACAGTTTATACGCAGTATTTT	CAISETVYTQYF
19	TRBV19	NA	NA	TRBJ1-5	TGTGCCAGCCCACATGATGGGGGCTATCTTCCCAATAGCAATCAGCCCCAGCATTTT	CASPHDGGYLPNSNQPQHF
13	TRBV12-3/TRBV12-4	NA	few	TRBJ1-6	TGTGCCAGCAGTGCGGGGATCGGTTCACCCCTCCACTTT	CASSAGIGSPLHF
17	TRBV5-6	TRBD1	NA	TRBJ2-3	TGTGCCAGCAGCTTCCGGATTTTAGAGGGGGCCACAGATACGCAGTATTTT	CASSFRILEGATDTQYF
15	TRBV5-1	NA	NA	TRBJ1-6	TGCGCCAGCAGCGTGGAGAGCTCCTATAATTCACCCCTCCACTTT	CASSVESSYNSPLHF
17	TRBV4-3	TRBD2	NA	TRBJ2-3	TGCGCCAGCAGCCAAGGTTCGAGGCGGGGGAACACAGATACGCAGTATTTT	CASSQGSRRGNTDTQYF
16	TRBV11-2	TRBD2	NA	TRBJ2-2	TGTGCCAGCAGCTCTGGACTAGCGGACCGAACCGGGGAGCTGTTTTTT	CASSSGLADRTGELFF
19	TRBV7-6	TRBD1	NA	TRBJ2-5	TGTGCCAGCAGCTTAGCTCCCAACGTGGGGACAGGGAGGGTGGAGACCCAGTACTTC	CASSLAPNVGTGRVETQYF
13	TRBV7-8	NA	NA	TRBJ1-1	TGTGCCAGCAGCGTGACATTGAACACTGAAGCTTTCTTT	CASSVTLNTEAFF
15	TRBV5-1	TRBD1	NA	TRBJ2-5	TGCGCCAGCAGCTTGGGGACAGGGGAATATGAGACCCAGTACTTC	CASSLGTGEYETQYF
15	TRBV28	TRBD1	few	TRBJ2-7	TGTGCCAGCAGTTTATCGGCGACAGGGCGCAACGAGCAGTACTTC	CASSLSATGRNEQYF
17	TRBV27	NA	NA	TRBJ2-6	TGTGCCAGCAGTTTTCAGGTCACAAATTCTGGGGCCAACGTCCTGACTTTC	CASSFQVTNSGANVLTF